This TCR beta chain was recorded in a study of blood T cells in healthy people across ages. Next came a second PCR, run for roughly 6 to 11 cycles, which used a sample-barcoded 5' primer along with a J-beta primer mix. TCRdb recomputed calls from the 5' RACE reads with MiXCR, one row per CDR3 protein. The sample includes roughly 800,000 distinct CDR3 sequences, 58% of them seen just once. The study's findings and limits: Diversity was higher, and naive CD4+ cells more numerous, in long-lived donors than in aged donors.

The germline V and J ends were trimmed by 2 bases and 1 base, with 12 bases remaining between them. CDR3 size: 15 residues. Germline CDR1 and CDR2: LGHDT and YNNKEL (reference sequence). On this clonotype: Its antigen is undetermined.

Sequenced material: blood. The clonotype was recovered from a man aged 25 to 40 in good health. The V call is TRBV3-1, the J call TRBJ2-7, with unresolved D. The CDR3 is CASSQTFASSYEQYF. The CDR3 bases are TGTGCCAGCAGCCAAACGTTTGCGTCGTCCTACGAGCAGTACTTC.